This T cell receptor beta chain appears in the sequencing data of a study of regulatory T cells in long-lasting Graves disease. Described time point: persistent/refractory GD, antithyroid drugs over 5 years with positive TRAb. The TCR library was made from RNA extracted from PBMCs. All patients originated from an endocrinology department located in Xi'an, China. This clonotype came up a few times. Building of the TCR beta libraries involved iRepertoire HTBI primers and Arm-PCR of CDR3 regions. TCRdb redid the calling of the multiplex PCR reads with MiXCR, one entry per CDR3 protein. The sample records a few hundred thousand distinct CDR3 sequences, 20% to 25% being singletons. The CDR3 extends over 15 amino acids. Between the trimmed V and J ends, which lost 0 bases and 4 bases, there was a span of 13 bases. Per germline, CDR1 SGDLS and CDR2 YYNGEE.

The TCR was taken from a woman aged 35 to 49 with Graves disease. The sequenced sample was peripheral blood mononuclear cells (PBMCs), obtained when the disease was refractory, from a patient treated with antithyroid drugs. This chain links TRBV9 with TRBJ1-2, with TRBD1 as a possible D gene (5 bases). Written as DNA, the CDR3 is TGTGCCAGCAGCGTAGCTTCTGAGGGGATCTATGGCTACACCTTC. This translates into CASSVASEGIYGYTF. Using reference TRBV9 and TRBJ1-2 for the parts outside the CDR3, the full variable domain is DSGVTQTPKHLITATGQRVTLRCSPRSGDLSVYWYQQSLDQGLQFLIQYYNGEERAKGNILERFSAQQFPDLHSELNLSSLELGDSALYFCASSVASEGIYGYTFGSGTRLTVV.